The next 18 T cell receptor beta chains were all read from a single sample in a study of T cell responses to AZD1222 COVID-19 vaccine (dated by TCRdb to about 2021). The sample's time point label, decoded: about 28 days (+/-7) after the second vaccine dose. The library was prepared using the immunoSEQ multiplex PCR assay. TCRdb carries this immuneACCESS record with in-frame sequences only. Its versions omit some clonotypes, under half of them owing to an unresolved V gene in the studies checked, with the rest unexplained. The sample table contains about 42,000 clones; only one count was recorded for about 87% of them. The ten top clones hold about 25% of the sample. The source material was peripheral blood, sampled 28 days after the second AZD1222 dose. These receptors all stem from an adult who received the AZD1222 COVID-19 vaccine.

The chain is built from TRBV24-1 and TRBJ1-2; D is unclear. This CDR3 contains 14 residues. The ends were cut back, 0 bases at V and 2 bases at J, with 6 bases in the middle. From germline, CDR1 is KGHDR and CDR2 SFDVKD. The CDR3, as DNA: TGTGCCACCAGTGATTTGAAGGAAAACTATGGCTACACCTTC. Residues: CATSDLKENYGYTF.

The gene calls are TRBV25-1 and TRBJ1-6, with 8 bases aligning to TRBD1. CDR3 length equals 14 residues. CDR1 and CDR2 (germline): MGHDK, SYGVNS. V trimming: 2 bases; J trimming: 10 bases; junction bases outside the gene matches: 4. The CDR3, as DNA: TGTGCCAGCAGTGAAGTACAGGGGGAGTCACCCCTCCACTTT. Encoded protein: CASSEVQGESPLHF. Filled out from reference TRBV25-1 and TRBJ1-6, the complete variable domain reads EADIYQTPRYLVIGTGKKITLECSQTMGHDKMYWYQQDPGMELHLIHYSYGVNSTEKGDLSSESTVSRIRTEHFPLTLESARPSHTSQYLCASSEVQGESPLHFGNGTRLTVT.

This chain connects TRBV7-9 to TRBJ1-6; 7 bases fit TRBD1. J was trimmed by 7 bases and V by 6 bases; bases with no gene match: 6. This CDR3 comprises 14 residues. CDR1 is SEHNR and CDR2 is FQNEAQ in the germline V gene (reference sequence). This chain's CDR3 is CASRRDSQNSPLHF. The DNA for the CDR3 is TGTGCCAGCAGGCGGGACAGCCAGAATTCACCCCTCCACTTT.

The V and J genes are TRBV5-4 and TRBJ2-1, with 9 bases that match TRBD2. The CDR3 runs to 18 residues. V trimming: 4 bases; J trimming: 6 bases; junction bases outside the gene matches: 17. Germline V gene sequence: CDR1 SGHNT, CDR2 YYREEE (reference sequence). DNA of the CDR3: TGTGCCAGCAGCCCTACTATGGCGGGAGGGCCTATATCCAATGAGCAGTTCTTC. Its protein product is CASSPTMAGGPISNEQFF. The variable domain in full, completed from reference TRBV5-4 and TRBJ2-1, reads ETGVTQSPTHLIKTRGQQVTLRCSSQSGHNTVSWYQQALGQGPQFIFQYYREEENGRGNFPPRFSGLQFPNYSSELNVNALELDDSALYLCASSPTMAGGPISNEQFFGPGTRLTVL.

The gene calls are TRBV6-5 and TRBJ2-1; either TRBD1 or TRBD2 may supply D (6 bases each). Germline V lookup: CDR1 MNHEY, CDR2 SVGAGI. V lost 2 bases, J lost 10 bases, and 18 bases lay in between. CDR3 length: 15 amino acids. The CDR3 loop is CASSYVGGAAWEQFF. The CDR3 DNA reads as TGTGCCAGCAGTTACGTGGGGGGCGCGGCATGGGAGCAGTTCTTC.

The chain employs TRBV7-8 and TRBJ2-1, with 11 bases lining up with TRBD2. The CDR3 contains 16 residues. V dropped 4 bases and J dropped 3; count of bases not matched to a gene: 5. Per the germline V gene, CDR1 is SGHVS and CDR2 is FQNEAQ. CDR3 residues: CASSSSGTSGYNEQFF. The CDR3 DNA reads as TGTGCCAGCAGCTCCTCCGGGACTAGCGGCTACAATGAGCAGTTCTTC. The entire variable domain, with the rest obtained from reference TRBV7-8 and TRBJ2-1, is as follows: GAGVSQSPRYKVAKRGQDVALRCDPISGHVSLFWYQQALGQGPEFLTYFQNEAQLDKSGLPSDRFFAERPEGSVSTLKIQRTQQEDSAVYLCASSSSGTSGYNEQFFGPGTRLTVL.

The CDR3: CATSPGGDSQRNEQFF. The CDR3 DNA is TGTGCCACCAGCCCGGGGGGAGACTCCCAGAGGAATGAGCAGTTCTTC. V and J are TRBV24-1 and TRBJ2-1; 7 positions match TRBD2. The junction had 15 bases not matched to a gene; V was cut back by 7 bases and J by 7 bases. In germline, CDR1 is KGHDR, CDR2 SFDVKD. CDR3 length: 16 amino acids.

The chain uses TRBV5-4 and TRBJ1-2; 7 nucleotides align to TRBD1. Germline V CDR1 and CDR2: SGHNT, YYREEE (reference sequence). Unmatched junction bases numbered 9, after V lost 0 bases and J lost 7 bases. The CDR3 runs 15 residues. DNA for the CDR3: TGTGCCAGCAGCTTGGAGGCAGGGGGGCCCCTTGGCTACACCTTC. Its translation is CASSLEAGGPLGYTF. Filled out from reference TRBV5-4 and TRBJ1-2, the complete variable domain reads ETGVTQSPTHLIKTRGQQVTLRCSSQSGHNTVSWYQQALGQGPQFIFQYYREEENGRGNFPPRFSGLQFPNYSSELNVNALELDDSALYLCASSLEAGGPLGYTFGSGTRLTVV.

V usage is TRBV4-2 and J usage is TRBJ2-7; D is unclear. Trimming took 1 base from V and 5 from J, leaving 12 bases between them. The CDR3 length is 14 residues. Germline V lookup: CDR1 LGHNA, CDR2 YNFKEQ. The CDR3 protein is CASSQARWWDEQYF. CDR3 bases: TGTGCCAGCAGCCAAGCCCGTTGGTGGGACGAGCAGTACTTC.

The chain carries TRBV9 and TRBJ1-2; D call uncertain. Trimming pared 2 bases from V and 0 bases from J, leaving 14 bases between. The CDR3 is 16 amino acids. Germline V gives CDR1 SGDLS, CDR2 YYNGEE. CDR3 bases: TGTGCCAGCAGCGTTGGATGGAACCCCACTAACTATGGCTACACCTTC. Its protein product is CASSVGWNPTNYGYTF.

This rearrangement joins TRBV10-3 to TRBJ1-1; 7 nucleotides match TRBD1. The germline V gene has CDR1 ENHRY and CDR2 SYGVKD. The CDR3 is made up of 15 amino acids. Unmatched junction bases numbered 5, after V lost 0 bases and J lost 4 bases. In nucleotides, the CDR3 is TGTGCCATCAGTGAGTCGAACAGGGGAGGCACTGAAGCTTTCTTT. Residues: CAISESNRGGTEAFF.

The chain has TRBV7-9 and TRBJ2-3, with D unclear. This CDR3 is 12 amino acids long. Per the germline V gene, CDR1 is SEHNR and CDR2 is FQNEAQ (reference sequence). Between the trimmed V and J ends, which lost 2 bases and 6 bases, there was a span of 6 bases. DNA of the CDR3: TGTGCCAGCAGCTTATCCGTGGATACGCAGTATTTT. Residues: CASSLSVDTQYF.

This chain links TRBV7-2 with TRBJ2-2, with D unclear. V lost 4 bases and J 1 base, leaving 7 bases between the germline ends. CDR1 is SGHTA and CDR2 is FQGNSA in the germline V gene. There are 14 residues in the CDR3. The CDR3 loop is CASSSVRNTGELFF. The DNA of the CDR3 is TGTGCCAGCAGCTCAGTCAGGAACACCGGGGAGCTGTTTTTT.

The V call is TRBV9, the J call TRBJ1-4; D might be TRBD1 (5 bases). V was cut by 0 bases and J by 2 bases, with 11 bases left in between. The CDR3 is 16 amino acids. In germline, CDR1 is SGDLS, CDR2 YYNGEE. CDR3 coding DNA: TGTGCCAGCAGCGTAGATAGCGGGGCCACTAATGAAAAACTGTTTTTT. Its translation is CASSVDSGATNEKLFF.

The count of this clone is one. V is TRBV6-5 and J is TRBJ2-7; D is unresolved. This CDR3 comprises 14 residues. The V and J ends lost 7 bases and 2 bases respectively, with 15 bases between them. CDR1 is MNHEY and CDR2 is SVGAGI in the germline V gene. CDR3 amino acids: CASTPAAFPYEQYF. As DNA, the CDR3 is TGTGCCAGCACCCCTGCAGCCTTCCCCTACGAGCAGTACTTC.

The J gene is TRBJ1-6, the V gene TRBV4-1; no definite D call. This CDR3 spans 16 amino acids. Trimming left V 1 base short and J 9 bases short, with 16 bases between. CDR1 and CDR2 from the germline V gene are MGHRA and YSYEKL. The CDR3 region has the DNA TGCGCCAGCAGCCAAGGTGCCATCATCGCGGGTTCACCCCTCCACTTT. Protein product: CASSQGAIIAGSPLHF.

J is TRBJ2-5 and V is TRBV12-5; the D gene could be TRBD1 or TRBD2 (6 bases each). Germline V gene sequence: CDR1 LGHNT, CDR2 FRNRAP. V was pared by 0 bases and J by 5 bases, with 10 bases between. The CDR3 extends over 14 amino acids. As DNA, the CDR3 is TGTGCTAGTGGTTTGGTACCGGGGGCGGAGACCCAGTACTTC. It yields the protein CASGLVPGAETQYF.

The chain links TRBV6-2 or TRBV6-3 to TRBJ2-6; D may be TRBD2 (5 bases). The germline CDR1 and CDR2 sequences are MNHEY and SVGEGT. V dropped 2 bases and J dropped 2 bases, with 10 bases sitting between them. The CDR3 runs to 16 residues. The CDR3 bases are TGTGCCAGCAGTTACGTCGGGGTAACTGGGGCCAACGTCCTGACTTTC. This encodes CASSYVGVTGANVLTF.